Following are 9 T cell receptor beta chains from one sample sequenced in a study of T-cell reconstitution after alpha-beta-depleted transplantation in children. TCRbeta library construction was performed incorporating unique molecular identifiers. In TCRdb, the PCR reads were re-called with MiXCR into one record per CDR3 protein. The table lists fewer than 550,000 distinct CDR3 sequences, about an eighth of them singletons, with around 15% in the top ten. The sample was PBMCs, mostly from graft donor cells, taken 180 days after TCRalphabeta/CD19-depleted stem cell transplant. The receptors derive from a female patient aged 2-10 years who had a stem cell transplant for aplastic anemia, so the T cells may come from the graft donor.

This chain links TRBV7-2 with TRBJ2-7; TRBD1 might be the D (6 bases). The germline V gene encodes CDR1 SGHTA and CDR2 FQGNSA. V was cut by 5 bases and J by 5 bases, with 22 bases left in between. The CDR3 sequence is 16 residues long. The CDR3 sequence is CASSPCHHAQGNEQYV. CDR3 DNA: TGTGCCAGCAGCCCATGTCATCATGCTCAGGGGAACGAGCAGTACGTC.

This chain joins TRBV4-3 and TRBJ2-7; 7 bases align to TRBD2. Losses at the gene ends were 5 bases for V and 7 bases for J; bases not matched to a gene: 17. CDR1 and CDR2 from the germline V gene are LGHNA and YSLEER. The CDR3 is 16 residues long. DNA of the CDR3: TGCGCCAGCAGCTCCTTTCCACTAGCGCCCTCCTGGGAGCAGTACTTC. It is translated as CASSSFPLAPSWEQYF.

This clonotype was counted between two and nine times. V gene TRBV12-3 or TRBV12-4 combines with J gene TRBJ1-1; D is possibly TRBD1 (5 bases). The CDR3 consists of 14 residues. Trimming took off 8 bases at V and 4 bases at J, with 17 bases between the two ends. The CDR3 DNA sequence: TGTGCCAGCGACCCTAGGGGAGAGAGCACTGAAGCTTTCTTT. It translates to CASDPRGESTEAFF.

The chain recombines TRBV20-1 with TRBJ1-5, with TRBD1 matching 7 bases. The junction had 6 bases not matched to a gene; V was cut back by 3 bases and J by 1 base. The CDR3 is 15 amino acids. Germline V gives CDR1 DFQATT, CDR2 SNEGSKA (reference sequence). CDR3 nucleotide sequence: TGCAGTGCTAGGAGAGGGGGCGAAAGCAATCAGCCCCAGCATTTT. Its protein is CSARRGGESNQPQHF.

Concerning this clonotype: Possible read error: a much larger clone is one base away. This chain connects TRBV3-1 to TRBJ2-2, with a tentative D call TRBD1 (5 bases). The CDR3 runs to 18 residues. The germline V gene has CDR1 LGHDT and CDR2 YNNKEL (reference sequence). The V end lost 11 bases, the J end lost 6 bases, and 31 bases lay between the germline ends. CDR3 sequence: CACTDLSLGAAKAGELFF. CDR3 sequence (DNA): TGTGCCTGCACCGATCTTTCCCTAGGGGCTGCGAAGGCCGGGGAGCTGTTTTTT.

This clonotype was counted a few times. J is TRBJ1-1 and V is TRBV12-3 or TRBV12-4; no reliable D call. Trimming removed 6 bases from V and 1 base from J, with 12 bases in between. This CDR3 has 14 amino acids. CDR3 amino acids: CASSLEWGNTEAFF. The CDR3 coding sequence is TGTGCCAGCAGCCTTGAGTGGGGGAACACTGAAGCTTTCTTT.

This chain links TRBV3-1 with TRBJ1-2; 11 bases are a match to TRBD1. J gave up 4 bases and V 3 bases, and 10 bases lay outside the gene matches. Looked up from germline, CDR1 is LGHDT and CDR2 is YNNKEL (reference sequence). The CDR3 spans 17 residues. The CDR3 spells CASSQWTGGAGGYGYTF. The CDR3 DNA sequence: TGTGCCAGCAGCCAGTGGACAGGGGGCGCAGGAGGCTATGGCTACACCTTC.

The rearrangement uses TRBV11-2 and TRBJ2-1; D ambiguous. CDR1 and CDR2 (germline): SGHAT, FQNNGV. CDR3 length: 12 residues. The V and J ends lost 6 bases and 5 bases respectively, with 8 bases between them. The CDR3 loop is CASSPLNNEQFF. CDR3 nucleotides: TGTGCCAGCAGTCCTTTAAACAATGAGCAGTTCTTC.

This clonotype was seen a few times. The chain uses TRBV15 and TRBJ2-5; D is undetermined. CDR1 is LNHNV, CDR2 YYDKDF, per germline (reference sequence). Trimming removed 0 bases at V and 2 bases at J, with 4 bases between. The CDR3 contains 13 residues. The CDR3 spells CATSRDTQETQYF. DNA of the CDR3: TGTGCCACCAGCAGAGACACTCAAGAGACCCAGTACTTC. Full variable domain (outside the CDR3, taken from reference TRBV15 and TRBJ2-5): DAMVIQNPRYQVTQFGKPVTLSCSQTLNHNVMYWYQQKSSQAPKLLFHYYDKDFNNEADTPDNFQSRRPNTSFCFLDIRSPGLGDTAMYLCATSRDTQETQYFGPGTRLLVL.